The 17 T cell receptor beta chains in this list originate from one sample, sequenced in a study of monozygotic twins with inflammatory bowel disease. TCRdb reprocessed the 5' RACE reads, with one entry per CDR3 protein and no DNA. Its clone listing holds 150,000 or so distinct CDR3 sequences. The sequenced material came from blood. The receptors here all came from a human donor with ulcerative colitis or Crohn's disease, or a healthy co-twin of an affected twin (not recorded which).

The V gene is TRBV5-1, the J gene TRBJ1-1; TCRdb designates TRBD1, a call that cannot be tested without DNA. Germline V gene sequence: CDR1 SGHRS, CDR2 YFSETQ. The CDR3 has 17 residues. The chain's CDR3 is CASSPNRVGRMNTEAFF.

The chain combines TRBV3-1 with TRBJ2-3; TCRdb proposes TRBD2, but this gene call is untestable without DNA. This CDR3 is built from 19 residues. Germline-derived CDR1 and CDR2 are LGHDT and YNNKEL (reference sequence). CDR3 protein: CASSQFLAGVPSTTDTQYF.

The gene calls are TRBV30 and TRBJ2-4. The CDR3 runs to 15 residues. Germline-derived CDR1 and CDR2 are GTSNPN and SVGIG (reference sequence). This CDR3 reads CAWSDLGVGKNIQYF.

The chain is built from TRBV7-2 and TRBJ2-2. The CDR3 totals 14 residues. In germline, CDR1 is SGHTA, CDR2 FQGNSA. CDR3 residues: CASSLSWVPGELFF.

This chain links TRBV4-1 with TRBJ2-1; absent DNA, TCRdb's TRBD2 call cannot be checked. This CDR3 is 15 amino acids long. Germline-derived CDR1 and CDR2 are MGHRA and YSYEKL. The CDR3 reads CASRELAGGSPEQFF.

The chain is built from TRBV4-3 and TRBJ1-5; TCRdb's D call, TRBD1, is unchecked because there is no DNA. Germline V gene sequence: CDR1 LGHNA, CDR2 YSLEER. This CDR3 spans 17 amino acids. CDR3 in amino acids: CASSQEATAPGNQPQHF.

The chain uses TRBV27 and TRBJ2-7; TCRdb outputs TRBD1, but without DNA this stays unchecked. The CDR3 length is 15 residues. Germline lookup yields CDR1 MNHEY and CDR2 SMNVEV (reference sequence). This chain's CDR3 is CASSATQGARYEQYF.

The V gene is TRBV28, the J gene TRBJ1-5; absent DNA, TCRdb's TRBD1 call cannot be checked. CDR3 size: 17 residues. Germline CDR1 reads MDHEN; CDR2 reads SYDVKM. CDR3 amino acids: CASSRSNRQGSNQPQHF. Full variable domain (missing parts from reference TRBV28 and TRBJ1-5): DVKVTQSSRYLVKRTGEKVFLECVQDMDHENMFWYRQDPGLGLRLIYFSYDVKMKEKGDIPEGYSVSREKKERFSLILESASTNQTSMYLCASSRSNRQGSNQPQHFGDGTRLSIL.

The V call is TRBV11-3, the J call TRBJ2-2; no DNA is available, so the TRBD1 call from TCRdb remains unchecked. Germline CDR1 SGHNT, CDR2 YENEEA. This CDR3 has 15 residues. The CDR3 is CASSPDRVNTGELFF.

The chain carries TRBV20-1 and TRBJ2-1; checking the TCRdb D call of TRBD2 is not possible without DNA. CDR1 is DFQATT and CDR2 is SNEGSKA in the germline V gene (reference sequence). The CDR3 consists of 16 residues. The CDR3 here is CSARVAGEGRGNEQFF.

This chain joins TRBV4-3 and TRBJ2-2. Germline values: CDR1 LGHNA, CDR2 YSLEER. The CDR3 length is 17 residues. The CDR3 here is CASSQDYGVANTGELFF.

CDR3 loop: CAWRVPWGDSPLHF. The genes are TRBV30 and TRBJ1-6; absent DNA, TCRdb's TRBD1 call cannot be checked. From germline, CDR1 is GTSNPN and CDR2 SVGIG (reference sequence). The CDR3 totals 14 residues. The complete variable domain, with remaining parts taken from reference TRBV30 and TRBJ1-6, reads SQTIHQWPATLVQPVGSPLSLECTVEGTSNPNLYWYRQAAGRGLQLLFYSVGIGQISSEVPQNLSASRPQDRQFILSSKKLLLSDSGFYLCAWRVPWGDSPLHFGNGTRLTVT.

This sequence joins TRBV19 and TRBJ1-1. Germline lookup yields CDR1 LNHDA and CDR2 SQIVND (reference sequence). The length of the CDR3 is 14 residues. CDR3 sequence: CASRLREVNTEAFF.

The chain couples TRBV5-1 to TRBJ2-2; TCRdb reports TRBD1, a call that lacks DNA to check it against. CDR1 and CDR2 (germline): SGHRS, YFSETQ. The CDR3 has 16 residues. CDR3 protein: CASSLAPGANTGELFF.

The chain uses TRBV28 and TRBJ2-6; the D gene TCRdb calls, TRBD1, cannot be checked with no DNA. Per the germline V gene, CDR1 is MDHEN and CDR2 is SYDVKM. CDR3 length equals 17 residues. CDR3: CASSLFLRGPGANVLTF.

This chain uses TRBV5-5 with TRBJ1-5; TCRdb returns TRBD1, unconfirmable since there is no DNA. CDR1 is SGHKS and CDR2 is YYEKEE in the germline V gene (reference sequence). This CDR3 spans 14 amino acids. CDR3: CASSHRQANQPQHF.

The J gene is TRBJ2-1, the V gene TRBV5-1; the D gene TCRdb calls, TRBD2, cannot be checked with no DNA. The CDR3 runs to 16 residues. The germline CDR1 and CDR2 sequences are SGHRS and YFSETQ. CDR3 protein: CASSSLREEPKNEQFF.